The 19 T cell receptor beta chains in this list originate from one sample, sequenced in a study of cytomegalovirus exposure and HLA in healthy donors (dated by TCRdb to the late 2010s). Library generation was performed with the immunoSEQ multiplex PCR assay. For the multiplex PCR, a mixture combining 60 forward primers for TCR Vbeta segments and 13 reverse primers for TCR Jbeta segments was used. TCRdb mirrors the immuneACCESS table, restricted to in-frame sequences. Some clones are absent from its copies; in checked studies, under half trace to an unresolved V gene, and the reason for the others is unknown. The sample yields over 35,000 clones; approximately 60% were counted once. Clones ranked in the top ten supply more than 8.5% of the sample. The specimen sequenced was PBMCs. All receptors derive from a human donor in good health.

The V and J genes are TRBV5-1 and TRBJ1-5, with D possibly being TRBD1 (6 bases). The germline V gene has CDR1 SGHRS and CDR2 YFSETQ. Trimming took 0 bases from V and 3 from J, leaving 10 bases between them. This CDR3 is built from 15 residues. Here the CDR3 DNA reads TGCGCCAGCAGCTTGGCGGGACATCTCAATCAGCCCCAGCATTTT. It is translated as CASSLAGHLNQPQHF. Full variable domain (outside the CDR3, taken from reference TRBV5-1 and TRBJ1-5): KAGVTQTPRYLIKTRGQQVTLSCSPISGHRSVSWYQQTPGQGLQFLFEYFSETQRNKGNFPGRFSGRQFSNSRSEMNVSTLELGDSALYLCASSLAGHLNQPQHFGDGTRLSIL.

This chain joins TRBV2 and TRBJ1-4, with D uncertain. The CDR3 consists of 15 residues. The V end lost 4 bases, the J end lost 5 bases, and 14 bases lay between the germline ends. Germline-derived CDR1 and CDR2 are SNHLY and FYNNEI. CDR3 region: CASSGSRRTNEKLFF. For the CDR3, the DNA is TGTGCCAGCAGTGGGTCTAGGAGGACGAATGAAAAACTGTTTTTT.

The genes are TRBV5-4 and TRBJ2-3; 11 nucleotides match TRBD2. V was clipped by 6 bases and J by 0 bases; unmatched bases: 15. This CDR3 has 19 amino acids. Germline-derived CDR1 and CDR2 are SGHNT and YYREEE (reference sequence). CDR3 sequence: CASNSGASGGTISTDTQYF. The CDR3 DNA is TGTGCCAGCAACAGTGGGGCTAGCGGGGGGACTATTAGCACAGATACGCAGTATTTT.

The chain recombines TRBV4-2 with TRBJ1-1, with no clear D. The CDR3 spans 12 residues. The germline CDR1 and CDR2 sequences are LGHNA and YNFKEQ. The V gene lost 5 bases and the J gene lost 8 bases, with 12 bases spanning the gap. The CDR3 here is CASSAQREEAFF. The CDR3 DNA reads TGTGCCAGCAGCGCACAGAGGGAGGAAGCTTTCTTT.

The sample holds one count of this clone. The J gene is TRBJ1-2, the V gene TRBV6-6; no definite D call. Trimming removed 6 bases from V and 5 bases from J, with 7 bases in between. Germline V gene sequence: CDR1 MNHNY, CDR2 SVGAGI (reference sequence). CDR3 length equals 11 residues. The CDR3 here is CASSWEYGYTF. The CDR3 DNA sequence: TGTGCCAGCAGCTGGGAGTATGGCTACACCTTC.

The CDR3 loop is CAISEKLYNEQFF. CDR3 nucleotides: TGTGCCATCAGTGAGAAACTTTACAATGAGCAGTTCTTC. This chain joins TRBV10-3 and TRBJ2-1; D is uncertain. The CDR3 extends over 13 amino acids. Trimming pared 2 bases from V and 4 bases from J, leaving 6 bases between. Germline V gives CDR1 ENHRY, CDR2 SYGVKD.

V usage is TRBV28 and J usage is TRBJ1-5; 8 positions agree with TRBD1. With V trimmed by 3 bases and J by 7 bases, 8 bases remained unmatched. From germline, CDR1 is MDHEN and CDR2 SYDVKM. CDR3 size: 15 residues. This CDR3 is CASSFPGDRSQPQHF. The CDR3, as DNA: TGTGCCAGCAGTTTTCCTGGGGACAGGTCACAGCCCCAGCATTTT. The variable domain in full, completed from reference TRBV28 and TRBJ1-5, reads DVKVTQSSRYLVKRTGEKVFLECVQDMDHENMFWYRQDPGLGLRLIYFSYDVKMKEKGDIPEGYSVSREKKERFSLILESASTNQTSMYLCASSFPGDRSQPQHFGDGTRLSIL.

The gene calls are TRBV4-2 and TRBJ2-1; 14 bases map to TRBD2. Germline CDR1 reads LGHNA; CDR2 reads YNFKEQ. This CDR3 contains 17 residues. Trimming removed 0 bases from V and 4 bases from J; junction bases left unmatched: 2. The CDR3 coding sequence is TGTGCCAGCAGCCAAGATAGACTAGCGGGGGGGTACAATGAGCAGTTCTTC. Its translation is CASSQDRLAGGYNEQFF.

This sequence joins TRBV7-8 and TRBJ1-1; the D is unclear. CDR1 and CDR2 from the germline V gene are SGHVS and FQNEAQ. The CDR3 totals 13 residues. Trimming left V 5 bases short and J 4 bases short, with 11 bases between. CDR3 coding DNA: TGTGCCAGCAGCCTATCGGGGAGCACTGAAGCTTTCTTT. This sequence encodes CASSLSGSTEAFF.

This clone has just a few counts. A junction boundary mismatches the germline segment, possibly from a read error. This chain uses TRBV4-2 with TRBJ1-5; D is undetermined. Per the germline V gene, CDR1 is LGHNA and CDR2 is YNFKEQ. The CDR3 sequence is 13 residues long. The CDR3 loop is CANSQDQVQPQHF. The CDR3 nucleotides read TGTGCCAACAGCCAAGATCAGGTTCAGCCCCAGCATTTT.

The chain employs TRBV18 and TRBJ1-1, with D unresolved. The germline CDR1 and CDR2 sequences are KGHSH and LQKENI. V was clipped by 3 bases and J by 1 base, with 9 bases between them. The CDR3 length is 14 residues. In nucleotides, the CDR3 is TGTGCCAGCTCACCCGGACTCACGAACACTGAAGCTTTCTTT. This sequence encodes CASSPGLTNTEAFF.

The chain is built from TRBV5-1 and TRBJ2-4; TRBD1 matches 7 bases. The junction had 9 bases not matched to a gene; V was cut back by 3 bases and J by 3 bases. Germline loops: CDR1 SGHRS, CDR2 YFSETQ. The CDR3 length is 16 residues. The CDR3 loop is CASSWAQGEGKNIQYF. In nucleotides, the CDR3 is TGCGCCAGCAGCTGGGCTCAGGGGGAAGGCAAAAACATTCAGTACTTC. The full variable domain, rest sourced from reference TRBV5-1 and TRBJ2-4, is KAGVTQTPRYLIKTRGQQVTLSCSPISGHRSVSWYQQTPGQGLQFLFEYFSETQRNKGNFPGRFSGRQFSNSRSEMNVSTLELGDSALYLCASSWAQGEGKNIQYFGAGTRLSVL.

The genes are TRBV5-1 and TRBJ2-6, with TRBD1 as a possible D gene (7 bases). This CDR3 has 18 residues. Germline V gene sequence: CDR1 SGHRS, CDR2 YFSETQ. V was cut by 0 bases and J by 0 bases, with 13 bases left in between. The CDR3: CASSLGPGGNSGANVLTF. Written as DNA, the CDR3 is TGCGCCAGCAGCTTGGGTCCAGGGGGGAACTCTGGGGCCAACGTCCTGACTTTC.

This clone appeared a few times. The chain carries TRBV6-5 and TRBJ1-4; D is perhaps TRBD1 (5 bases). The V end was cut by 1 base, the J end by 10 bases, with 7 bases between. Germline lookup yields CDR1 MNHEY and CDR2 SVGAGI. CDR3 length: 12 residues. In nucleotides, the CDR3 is TGTGCCAGCAGTTACTGGGGCGGAAAACTGTTTTTT. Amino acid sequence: CASSYWGGKLFF.

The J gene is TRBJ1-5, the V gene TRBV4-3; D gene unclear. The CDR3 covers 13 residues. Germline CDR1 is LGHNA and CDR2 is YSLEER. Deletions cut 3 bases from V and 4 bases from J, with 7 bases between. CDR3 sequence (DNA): TGCGCCAGCAGCCAGGCGGGAAATCAGCCCCAGCATTTT. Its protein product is CASSQAGNQPQHF.

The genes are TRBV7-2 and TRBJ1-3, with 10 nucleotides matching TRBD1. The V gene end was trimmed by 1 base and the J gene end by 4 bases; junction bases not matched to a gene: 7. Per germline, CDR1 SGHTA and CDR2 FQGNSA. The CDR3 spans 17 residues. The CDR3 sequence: CASSLGGGTGVGNTIYF. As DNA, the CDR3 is TGTGCCAGCAGCTTAGGTGGAGGGACAGGGGTCGGAAACACCATATATTTT.

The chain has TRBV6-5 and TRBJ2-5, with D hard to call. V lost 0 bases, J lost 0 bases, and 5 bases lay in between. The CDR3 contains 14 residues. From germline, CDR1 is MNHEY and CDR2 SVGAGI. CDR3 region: CASSYSSYQETQYF. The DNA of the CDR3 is TGTGCCAGCAGTTACTCTTCCTACCAAGAGACCCAGTACTTC.

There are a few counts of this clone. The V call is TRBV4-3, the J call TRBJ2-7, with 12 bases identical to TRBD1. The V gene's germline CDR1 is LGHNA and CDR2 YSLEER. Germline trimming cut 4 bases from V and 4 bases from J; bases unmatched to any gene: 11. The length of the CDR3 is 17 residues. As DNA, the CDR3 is TGCGCCAGCAGCCCGGGACAGGGGGCTCCCTCGGGATACGAGCAGTACTTC. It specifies CASSPGQGAPSGYEQYF.

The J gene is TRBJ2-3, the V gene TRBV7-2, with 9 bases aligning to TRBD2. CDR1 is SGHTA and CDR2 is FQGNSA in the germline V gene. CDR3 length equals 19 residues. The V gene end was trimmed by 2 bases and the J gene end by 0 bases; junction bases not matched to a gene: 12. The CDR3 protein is CASSLSLAGRSSSTDTQYF. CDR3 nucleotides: TGTGCCAGCAGCTTATCCCTAGCGGGGAGATCTTCTAGCACAGATACGCAGTATTTT.